This section outlines one T cell receptor beta chain sequence together with its context. Its antigen is not identified. The source of the sample is a study of cytomegalovirus exposure and HLA in healthy donors. Study conclusions and caveats: Per a prior analysis, the majority of TCR beta V segments were productive roughly 87% or roughly 30% of the time. Confirmation in vitro established that a few CMV-associated chains were specific for CMV antigens. A likely sequencing artifact accounted for one observed cluster of highly shared sequence variants.

Healthy individuals who donated bone marrow served as the donors. Trimming cost V 5 bases and J 8 bases, with 10 bases left between them. The CDR3 is 12 amino acids. Germline loops: CDR1 MNHEY, CDR2 SMNVEV (reference sequence). The primer mix had 60 Vbeta and 13 Jbeta primers. TCRdb's table, derived via immunoSEQ multiplex PCR, lists solely in-frame clones and lacks some. The table lists some 110,000 clones, approximately 78% of them singletons, with roughly 3.5% in the top ten. The specimen was PBMCs. This sequence was found in a middle-aged man in good health and CMV-seronegative. The chain uses TRBV27 and TRBJ2-1, with D possibly being TRBD1 (6 bases). DNA for the CDR3: TGTGCCAGCAGTCCCAGGGGATATGAGCAGTTCTTC. Translating it yields CASSPRGYEQFF.